The 2 T cell receptor beta chains below come from one sample, sequenced in a study of cytomegalovirus exposure and HLA in healthy donors. The method was immunoSEQ multiplex PCR; TCRdb's version includes in-frame clones alone and lacks a portion of them. The table has tens of thousands of clones, 80% to 95% seen once. The source material was PBMCs. The receptors shown here come from a woman in her twenties or thirties in good health and CMV-seropositive.

The V call is TRBV5-1, the J call TRBJ1-2; D possibly corresponds to TRBD1 (5 bases). CDR1 and CDR2 from the germline V gene are SGHRS and YFSETQ. The CDR3 is 14 residues long. Trimming removed 0 bases from V and 8 bases from J, with 14 bases in between. In nucleotides, the CDR3 is TGCGCCAGCAGCTTGGCGGACAACATGGGGGGCTACACCTTC. This gives the protein CASSLADNMGGYTF.

Notes on this clone: Other DNA sequences from this sample encode an identical CDR3 as well. V gene TRBV29-1 combines with J gene TRBJ2-4; D possibly corresponds to TRBD2 (6 bases). The CDR3 runs to 15 residues. V lost 2 bases to trimming and J lost 1 base, with 12 bases between them. Per the germline V gene, CDR1 is SQVTM and CDR2 is ANQGSEA. The DNA for the CDR3 is TGCAGCGTTGAAAGGGACGCGGGGGCCAAAAACATTCAGTACTTC. Translated, it gives CSVERDAGAKNIQYF.